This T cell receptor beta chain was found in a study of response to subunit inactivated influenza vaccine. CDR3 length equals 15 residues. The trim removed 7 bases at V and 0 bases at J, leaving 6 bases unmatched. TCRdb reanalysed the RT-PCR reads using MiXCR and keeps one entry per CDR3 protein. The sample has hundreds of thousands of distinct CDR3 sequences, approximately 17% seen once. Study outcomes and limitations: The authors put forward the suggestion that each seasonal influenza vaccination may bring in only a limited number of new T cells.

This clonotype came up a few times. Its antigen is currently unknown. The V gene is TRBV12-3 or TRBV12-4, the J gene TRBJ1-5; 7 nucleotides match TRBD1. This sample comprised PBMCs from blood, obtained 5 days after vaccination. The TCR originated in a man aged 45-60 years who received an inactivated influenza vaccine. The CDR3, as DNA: TGTGCCAGCACCCTGGGACAGAATAGCAATCAGCCCCAGCATTTT. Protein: CASTLGQNSNQPQHF.